One sample yielded the 29 T cell receptor beta chains listed below, sequenced in a study of blood T cell repertoires in COVID-19. Method: immunoSEQ multiplex PCR; TCRdb's copy keeps in-frame clones and lacks some. The data show fewer than 250,000 clones, with approximately 85% seen just once and 7.6% held by the top ten. Sequenced input: peripheral blood. These receptors were taken from a woman between 50 and 59 years old with active or convalescent COVID-19.

This chain uses TRBV9 with TRBJ2-1; 16 bases match TRBD2. With V trimmed by 3 bases and J by 3 bases, 6 bases remained unmatched. Looked up from germline, CDR1 is SGDLS and CDR2 is YYNGEE. The CDR3 contains 18 residues. CDR3 residues: CASSDGTSGRVVYNEQFF. CDR3 in DNA: TGTGCCAGCAGCGACGGGACTAGCGGGAGGGTCGTCTACAATGAGCAGTTCTTC. Looking up the rest from reference TRBV9 and TRBJ2-1 gives the full variable domain: DSGVTQTPKHLITATGQRVTLRCSPRSGDLSVYWYQQSLDQGLQFLIQYYNGEERAKGNILERFSAQQFPDLHSELNLSSLELGDSALYFCASSDGTSGRVVYNEQFFGPGTRLTVL.

This clone was seen only a few times. The chain carries TRBV11-3 and TRBJ2-3, with D perhaps TRBD2 (5 bases). There are 13 residues in the CDR3. V gave up 5 bases and J gave up 2 bases, with 8 bases separating them. The germline CDR1 and CDR2 sequences are SGHNT and YENEEA. The CDR3 spells CASSLDYTDTQYF. The CDR3 DNA follows: TGTGCCAGCAGCCTCGACTACACAGATACGCAGTATTTT.

V gene TRBV7-6 combines with J gene TRBJ2-7, with 11 bases lining up with TRBD2. Germline V gene lookup returns CDR1 SGHVS and CDR2 FNYEAQ. This CDR3 region has 14 residues. V lost 5 bases and J lost 3; bases outside the gene matches: 3. The CDR3 here is CASSPGTSGYEQYF. The CDR3 DNA reads as TGTGCCAGCAGCCCAGGGACTAGCGGCTACGAGCAGTACTTC.

V is TRBV19 and J is TRBJ2-1, with D tentatively TRBD1 (6 bases). Trimming cost V 7 bases and J 6 bases, with 22 bases left between them. The CDR3 spans 16 residues. Germline CDR1 reads LNHDA; CDR2 reads SQIVND (reference sequence). CDR3 amino acids: CASTVPRGRGSNEQFF. CDR3 sequence (DNA): TGTGCCAGTACCGTTCCTCGGGGTAGGGGGAGCAATGAGCAGTTCTTC.

This clone was detected only a few times. The chain employs TRBV5-6 and TRBJ1-4; maybe TRBD1 (6 bases). Trimming took off 7 bases at V and 2 bases at J, with 9 bases between the two ends. The germline V gene has CDR1 SGHDT and CDR2 YYEEEE. The CDR3 has 13 amino acids. The CDR3 is CASADRTNEKLFF. The CDR3 bases are TGTGCCAGCGCCGACAGGACTAATGAAAAACTGTTTTTT.

The chain combines TRBV5-4 with TRBJ2-3; D remains ambiguous. CDR1 and CDR2 (germline): SGHNT, YYREEE (reference sequence). The CDR3 is 13 amino acids. V was trimmed by 1 base and J by 4 bases, leaving 7 bases between them. The CDR3 region has the DNA TGTGCCAGCAGCTTGTATGTCGCAGATACGCAGTATTTT. This encodes CASSLYVADTQYF.

This rearrangement joins TRBV6-1 to TRBJ2-5; 13 bases match TRBD2. Germline values: CDR1 MNHNS, CDR2 SASEGT. The CDR3 spans 14 residues. Trimming took 1 base from V and 10 from J; bases not matched to a gene: 3. CDR3 residues: CASSEGTSGSGQYF. CDR3 bases: TGTGCCAGCAGTGAAGGGACTAGCGGGAGCGGCCAGTACTTC.

This chain links TRBV29-1 with TRBJ1-1; TRBD1 matches 8 bases. The CDR3 extends over 11 amino acids. The V gene's germline CDR1 is SQVTM and CDR2 ANQGSEA. V gave up 7 bases and J gave up 7 bases; unmatched junction bases: 5. The DNA for the CDR3 is TGCAGCGACACCGGGACAGGTGAAGCTTTCTTT. This encodes CSDTGTGEAFF.

The genes are TRBV5-1 and TRBJ2-1; D not certain. V gave up 0 bases and J gave up 0 bases, with 7 bases separating them. The CDR3 consists of 15 residues. CDR1 is SGHRS and CDR2 is YFSETQ in the germline V gene. CDR3 loop: CASSLGQFSYNEQFF. Here the CDR3 DNA reads TGCGCCAGCAGCTTGGGACAATTCTCCTACAATGAGCAGTTCTTC.

The chain is built from TRBV28 and TRBJ1-5, with D maybe TRBD1 (6 bases). The CDR3 length is 15 residues. CDR1 and CDR2 from the germline V gene are MDHEN and SYDVKM. The V end was cut by 6 bases, the J end by 1 base, with 13 bases between. The CDR3 DNA reads as TGTGCCAGCAGCGCGGTAAGGGGGAGCAATCAGCCCCAGCATTTT. Translating it yields CASSAVRGSNQPQHF. The variable domain in full, with the rest retrieved from reference TRBV28 and TRBJ1-5, is DVKVTQSSRYLVKRTGEKVFLECVQDMDHENMFWYRQDPGLGLRLIYFSYDVKMKEKGDIPEGYSVSREKKERFSLILESASTNQTSMYLCASSAVRGSNQPQHFGDGTRLSIL.

The J gene is TRBJ2-7, the V gene TRBV7-9, with D perhaps TRBD2 (7 bases). CDR1 is SEHNR and CDR2 is FQNEAQ in the germline V gene (reference sequence). Trimming shortened V by 8 bases and J by 5 bases, and 13 bases separated the two germline ends. The CDR3 is 12 residues long. The CDR3 loop is CASGRGAHEQYV. Here the CDR3 DNA reads TGTGCCAGCGGCCGGGGGGCCCACGAGCAGTACGTC.

J is TRBJ2-7 and V is TRBV7-8, with TRBD2 as a possible D gene (6 bases). Between the trimmed V and J ends, which lost 5 bases and 4 bases, there was a span of 21 bases. The CDR3 spans 16 residues. Germline assignment: CDR1 SGHVS and CDR2 FQNEAQ. CDR3 region: CASSQSGRGSPYEQYV. The CDR3 nucleotides read TGTGCCAGCAGCCAAAGCGGCCGGGGGTCTCCTTACGAGCAGTACGTC.

The rearrangement joins TRBV5-5 to TRBJ2-1; 7 bases map to TRBD2. The length of the CDR3 is 15 residues. In germline, CDR1 is SGHKS, CDR2 YYEKEE (reference sequence). With V trimmed by 0 bases and J by 3 bases, 3 bases remained unmatched. The CDR3 nucleotides read TGTGCCAGCAGCTTGGAAGGCGGGAGCTACAATGAGCAGTTCTTC. It yields the protein CASSLEGGSYNEQFF.

The J gene is TRBJ2-3, the V gene TRBV7-6, with TRBD2 as a possible D gene (5 bases). With 0 bases removed from V and 2 bases from J, the gap between germline ends came to 6 bases. Germline V gives CDR1 SGHVS, CDR2 FNYEAQ. CDR3 size: 14 residues. CDR3 nucleotide sequence: TGTGCCAGCAGCTTAGCGGGAGACACAGATACGCAGTATTTT. This encodes CASSLAGDTDTQYF.

The rearrangement links TRBV5-6 to TRBJ1-1; D ambiguous. V dropped 2 bases and J dropped 6 bases, with 5 bases sitting between them. Germline lookup yields CDR1 SGHDT and CDR2 YYEEEE. The CDR3 contains 11 residues. The CDR3 DNA follows: TGTGCCAGCAGCTTTCTCTCTGAAGCTTTCTTT. As protein: CASSFLSEAFF. The entire variable domain, with the rest obtained from reference TRBV5-6 and TRBJ1-1, is as follows: DAGVTQSPTHLIKTRGQQVTLRCSPKSGHDTVSWYQQALGQGPQFIFQYYEEEERQRGNFPDRFSGHQFPNYSSELNVNALLLGDSALYLCASSFLSEAFFGQGTRLTVV.

In this sample, this clone turned up a few times. The chain is built from TRBV28 and TRBJ1-1, with 7 bases identical to TRBD1. With V trimmed by 6 bases and J by 0 bases, 7 bases remained unmatched. The germline V gene has CDR1 MDHEN and CDR2 SYDVKM. The CDR3 sequence is 15 residues long. The chain's CDR3 is CASRRRGTVNTEAFF. CDR3 in DNA: TGTGCCAGCAGACGAAGGGGGACAGTGAACACTGAAGCTTTCTTT.

The chain employs TRBV2 and TRBJ2-5; a possible D gene is TRBD2 (5 bases). V was shortened by 7 bases and J by 5 bases, with 17 bases between the two germline ends. CDR3 length: 14 amino acids. Germline assignment: CDR1 SNHLY and CDR2 FYNNEI. CDR3 DNA sequence: TGTGCCAGCACCCAGGTGGCGGTAGCGGAGACCCAGTACTTC. It is translated as CASTQVAVAETQYF.

This chain joins TRBV5-6 and TRBJ1-1, with TRBD1 matching over 9 bases. The CDR3 length is 12 residues. V shed 4 bases and J 6 bases; nucleotides not matched to a gene: 1. The germline CDR1 and CDR2 sequences are SGHDT and YYEEEE. The CDR3 here is CASSRQGAEAFF. CDR3 nucleotides: TGTGCCAGCAGCCGACAGGGGGCTGAAGCTTTCTTT.

The rearrangement joins TRBV10-3 to TRBJ2-7; 10 bases are a match to TRBD1. The CDR3 totals 12 residues. Unmatched junction bases numbered 2, after V lost 6 bases and J lost 6 bases. CDR1 is ENHRY, CDR2 SYGVKD, per germline. The CDR3 DNA sequence: TGTGCCATCAGGGGACAGGGGTTCGAGCAGTACTTC. This sequence encodes CAIRGQGFEQYF.

The genes are TRBV5-1 and TRBJ1-1; TRBD1 aligns across 8 bases. The J segment lost 1 base and the V segment lost 9 bases, leaving 11 bases of the junction unmatched. The CDR3 spans 15 residues. Germline V gene sequence: CDR1 SGHRS, CDR2 YFSETQ. DNA for the CDR3: TGCGCCACCACTGAACTGGGGACAGGGAACACTGAAGCTTTCTTT. The encoded protein is CATTELGTGNTEAFF.

The gene calls are TRBV12-3 or TRBV12-4 and TRBJ2-5; no clear D. The CDR3 spans 13 residues. V lost 3 bases and J lost 4, with 9 bases in between. The CDR3 spells CASSFRRLETQYF. The CDR3 DNA is TGTGCCAGCAGTTTTCGGCGGCTAGAGACCCAGTACTTC.

With regard to this clone: Other nucleotide sequences from this sample produce the same CDR3. Here the CDR3 reads CASSEAGGSTDTQYF. The CDR3 DNA sequence: TGTGCCAGCAGTGAGGCGGGGGGGAGCACAGATACGCAGTATTTT. This chain joins TRBV6-4 and TRBJ2-3; 9 bases fit TRBD2. V dropped 3 bases and J dropped 0; count of bases not matched to a gene: 1. The germline gives CDR1 MRHNA, CDR2 SNTAGT. The CDR3 is 15 residues long.

This clone was observed a handful of times. V usage is TRBV19 and J usage is TRBJ2-6; D ambiguous. This CDR3 comprises 14 residues. V was trimmed by 8 bases and J by 4 bases, leaving 12 bases between them. Germline lookup yields CDR1 LNHDA and CDR2 SQIVND (reference sequence). CDR3 in DNA: TGTGCCAGTGTCGGTTCGTTGGGGGCCAACGTCCTGACTTTC. Amino acids: CASVGSLGANVLTF.

This clone was seen only once. This CDR3 is CASIKQGANSPLHF. CDR3 in DNA: TGTGCCAGCATTAAACAGGGGGCGAATTCACCCCTCCACTTT. V gene TRBV27 combines with J gene TRBJ1-6, with 9 bases that match TRBD1. This CDR3 contains 14 residues. V shed 7 bases, J shed 7 bases, and the junction held 5 bases outside the gene matches. Germline assignment: CDR1 MNHEY and CDR2 SMNVEV (reference sequence).

The chain carries TRBV7-2 and TRBJ2-1; 11 bases fit TRBD2. Trimming took 6 bases from V and 5 from J; bases not matched to a gene: 3. Germline V gene data show CDR1 as SGHTA and CDR2 as FQGNSA. There are 14 residues in the CDR3. The CDR3 reads CASRGLAAHNEQFF. The CDR3 DNA reads as TGTGCCAGCAGGGGACTAGCGGCCCACAATGAGCAGTTCTTC.

The chain joins TRBV18 to TRBJ1-5; 11 positions agree with TRBD1. After removal of 6 bases from V and 4 bases from J, the junction contained 5 bases not matched to a gene. Germline lookup yields CDR1 KGHSH and CDR2 LQKENI. The CDR3 covers 15 residues. The CDR3 coding sequence is TGTGCCAGCTCTGCGGACAGGGGGCGTAATCAGCCCCAGCATTTT. It encodes CASSADRGRNQPQHF.

This chain links TRBV28 with TRBJ2-7; D is possibly TRBD1 (6 bases). The V end lost 6 bases, the J end lost 3 bases, and 15 bases lay between the germline ends. In germline, CDR1 is MDHEN, CDR2 SYDVKM. This CDR3 contains 14 residues. The CDR3 is CASRPGVNSYEQYV. The CDR3 nucleotides read TGTGCCAGCAGGCCAGGGGTAAACAGCTACGAGCAGTACGTC.

V gene TRBV5-5 combines with J gene TRBJ2-7; TRBD2 matches 14 bases. V shed 4 bases and J 2 bases; nucleotides not matched to a gene: 2. This CDR3 region has 15 residues. CDR1 is SGHKS and CDR2 is YYEKEE in the germline V gene (reference sequence). CDR3 DNA sequence: TGTGCCAGCAGCGGGACTAGCGGGGGCACCTACGAGCAGTACTTC. It is translated as CASSGTSGGTYEQYF.

V usage is TRBV27 and J usage is TRBJ1-5, with D maybe TRBD1 (6 bases). The CDR3 covers 16 residues. CDR1 MNHEY and CDR2 SMNVEV come from the germline V gene (reference sequence). Deletions cut 4 bases from V and 3 bases from J, with 16 bases between. CDR3 amino acids: CASSWGPDRYNQPQHF. CDR3 DNA: TGTGCCAGCAGTTGGGGGCCGGACCGATACAATCAGCCCCAGCATTTT.